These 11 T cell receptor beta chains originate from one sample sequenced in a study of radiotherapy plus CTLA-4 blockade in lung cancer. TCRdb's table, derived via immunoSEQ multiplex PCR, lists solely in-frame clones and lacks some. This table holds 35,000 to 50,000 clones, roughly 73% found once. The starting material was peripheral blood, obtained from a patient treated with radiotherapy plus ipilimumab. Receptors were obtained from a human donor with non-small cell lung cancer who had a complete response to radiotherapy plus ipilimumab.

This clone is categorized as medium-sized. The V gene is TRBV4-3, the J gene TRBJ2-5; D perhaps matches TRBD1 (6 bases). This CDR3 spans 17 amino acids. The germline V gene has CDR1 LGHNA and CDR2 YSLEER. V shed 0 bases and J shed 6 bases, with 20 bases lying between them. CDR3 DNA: TGCGCCAGCAGCCAAGATCTCGGGCAGGGGAGAGTGAAGACCCAGTACTTC. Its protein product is CASSQDLGQGRVKTQYF.

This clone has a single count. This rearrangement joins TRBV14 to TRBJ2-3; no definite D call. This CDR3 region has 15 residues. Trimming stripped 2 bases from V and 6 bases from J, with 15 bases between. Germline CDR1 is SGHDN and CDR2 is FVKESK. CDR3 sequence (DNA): TGTGCCAGCAGCCAATGGTGGCCTTTCGTGGATACGCAGTATTTT. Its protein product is CASSQWWPFVDTQYF.

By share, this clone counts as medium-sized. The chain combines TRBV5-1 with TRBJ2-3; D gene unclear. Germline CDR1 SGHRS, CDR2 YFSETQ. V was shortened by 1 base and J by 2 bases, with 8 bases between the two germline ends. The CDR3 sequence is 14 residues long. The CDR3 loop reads CASSLSGHTDTQYF. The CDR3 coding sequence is TGCGCCAGCAGCTTGAGTGGGCACACAGATACGCAGTATTTT.

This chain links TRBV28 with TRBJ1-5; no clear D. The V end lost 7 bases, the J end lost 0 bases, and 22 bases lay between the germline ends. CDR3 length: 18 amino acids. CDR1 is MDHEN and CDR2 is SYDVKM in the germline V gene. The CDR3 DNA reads TGTGCCAGCACCCCTGGAGGGTCCCTATCTTATAGCAATCAGCCCCAGCATTTT. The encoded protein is CASTPGGSLSYSNQPQHF.

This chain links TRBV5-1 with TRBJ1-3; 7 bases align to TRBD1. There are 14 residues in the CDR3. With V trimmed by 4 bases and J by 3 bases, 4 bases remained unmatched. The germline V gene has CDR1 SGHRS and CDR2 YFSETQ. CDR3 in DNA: TGCGCCAGCAGCCCACGGACAGGTGGAAACACCATATATTTT. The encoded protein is CASSPRTGGNTIYF.

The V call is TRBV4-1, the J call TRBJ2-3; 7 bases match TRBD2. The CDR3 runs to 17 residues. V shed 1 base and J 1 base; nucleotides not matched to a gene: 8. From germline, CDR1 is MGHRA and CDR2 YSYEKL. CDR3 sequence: CASSQVWLAVRTDTQYF. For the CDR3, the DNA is TGCGCCAGCAGCCAAGTATGGCTAGCGGTTCGCACAGATACGCAGTATTTT.

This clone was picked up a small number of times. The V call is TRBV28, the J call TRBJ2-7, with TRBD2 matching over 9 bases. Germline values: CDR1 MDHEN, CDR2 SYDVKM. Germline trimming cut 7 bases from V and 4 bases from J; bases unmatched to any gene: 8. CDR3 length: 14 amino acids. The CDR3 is CASNRLAGTYEQYF. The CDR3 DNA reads TGTGCCAGCAATAGGCTAGCGGGAACGTACGAGCAGTACTTC.

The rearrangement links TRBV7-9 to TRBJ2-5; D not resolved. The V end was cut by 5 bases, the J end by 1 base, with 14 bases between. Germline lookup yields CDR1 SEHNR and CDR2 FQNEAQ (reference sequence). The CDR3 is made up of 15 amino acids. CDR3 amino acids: CASSPPTAPQETQYF. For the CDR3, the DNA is TGTGCCAGCAGCCCCCCTACAGCTCCCCAAGAGACCCAGTACTTC.

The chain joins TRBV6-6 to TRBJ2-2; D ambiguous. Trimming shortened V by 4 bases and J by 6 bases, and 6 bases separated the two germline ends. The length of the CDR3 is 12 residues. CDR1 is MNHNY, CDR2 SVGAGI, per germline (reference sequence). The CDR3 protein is CASSLRSGELFF. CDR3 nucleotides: TGTGCCAGCAGTTTGAGATCCGGGGAGCTGTTTTTT.

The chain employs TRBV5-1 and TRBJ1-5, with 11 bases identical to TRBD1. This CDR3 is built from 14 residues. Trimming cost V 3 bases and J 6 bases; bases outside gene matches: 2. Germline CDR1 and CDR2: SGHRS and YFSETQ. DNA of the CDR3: TGCGCCAGCAGCTGGACAGGGGGCGGTCAGCCCCAGCATTTT. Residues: CASSWTGGGQPQHF.

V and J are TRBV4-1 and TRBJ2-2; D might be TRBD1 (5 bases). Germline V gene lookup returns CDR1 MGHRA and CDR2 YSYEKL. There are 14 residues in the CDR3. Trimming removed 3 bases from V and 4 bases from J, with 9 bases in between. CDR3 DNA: TGCGCCAGCAGCCATGCCAGGGTCACCGGGGAGCTGTTTTTT. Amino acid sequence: CASSHARVTGELFF.